This TCR beta chain appears in the sequencing data of a study of monozygotic twins with inflammatory bowel disease. Study results and caveats: Compared with healthy co-twins, IBD patients showed reduced TCRbeta repertoire diversity by inverse Simpson. The analysis yielded no support for one strong signal or clonotype associated with IBD.

Its frequency marks this clonotype as medium-sized. Its antigen is unknown. The CDR3 is 12 amino acids. The V gene's germline CDR1 is SEHNR and CDR2 FQNEAQ (reference sequence). The input for each TCR library was approximately 4,000 ng of total RNA. The UMIs carried a 6-nucleotide sample barcode, and they were added by template switching. TCRdb reprocessed the 5' RACE reads and keeps a single row for each CDR3 protein, giving no DNA. This table lists 300,000 to 350,000 distinct CDR3 sequences. The chain employs TRBV7-9 and TRBJ2-1; TCRdb reports TRBD1, a call that lacks DNA to check it against. The receptor was isolated from a human donor with ulcerative colitis or Crohn's disease, or a healthy co-twin of an affected twin (not recorded which). The sequenced sample consisted of blood. The CDR3 reads CASEGQNNEQFF.